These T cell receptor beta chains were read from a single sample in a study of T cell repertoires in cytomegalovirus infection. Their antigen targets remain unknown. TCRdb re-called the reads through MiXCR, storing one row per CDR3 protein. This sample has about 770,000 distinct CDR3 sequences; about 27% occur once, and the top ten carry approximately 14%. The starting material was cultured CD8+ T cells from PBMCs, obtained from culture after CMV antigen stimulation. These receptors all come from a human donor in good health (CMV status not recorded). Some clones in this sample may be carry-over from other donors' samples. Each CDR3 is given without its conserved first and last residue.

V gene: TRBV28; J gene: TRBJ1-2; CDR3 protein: ASSFLDEGRGYGYT
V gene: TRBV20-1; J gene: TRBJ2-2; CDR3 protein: SARDWTGGVGELF
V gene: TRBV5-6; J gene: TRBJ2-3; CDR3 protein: ASSLAGMGHTQY
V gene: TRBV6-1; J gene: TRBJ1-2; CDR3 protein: ASRSLVGYT
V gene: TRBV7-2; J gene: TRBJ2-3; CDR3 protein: ASSWSGGATDTQY
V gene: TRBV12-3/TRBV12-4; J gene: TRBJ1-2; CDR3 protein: ASSRQQVRGYGYT
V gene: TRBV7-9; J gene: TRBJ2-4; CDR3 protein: ASSFSRVRKGLGIQY
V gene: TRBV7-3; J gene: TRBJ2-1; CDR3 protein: ASSLIAGGWDHNEQF
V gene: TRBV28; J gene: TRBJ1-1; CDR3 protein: ASSTRGGDGEAF
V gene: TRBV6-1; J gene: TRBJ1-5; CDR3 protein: ASSFPGQGGNQPQH
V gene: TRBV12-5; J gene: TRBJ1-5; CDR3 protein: ANGLGANQPQH
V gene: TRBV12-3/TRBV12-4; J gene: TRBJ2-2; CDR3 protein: ASSRPAGAPTGELF
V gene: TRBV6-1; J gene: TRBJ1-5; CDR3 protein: ASIQGIYSNQPQH
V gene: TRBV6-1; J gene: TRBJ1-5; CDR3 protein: ASSGPLHGGSNQPQH
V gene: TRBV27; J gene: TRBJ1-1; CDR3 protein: ASSPLENTEAF
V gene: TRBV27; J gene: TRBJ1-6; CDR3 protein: ASSFRGYNSPLH
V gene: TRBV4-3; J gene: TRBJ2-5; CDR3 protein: ASSQDTSSGAWETQY
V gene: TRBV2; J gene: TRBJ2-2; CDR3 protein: ASIQGNTGELF
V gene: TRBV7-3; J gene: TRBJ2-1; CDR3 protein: ASSFGASGGIYNEQF
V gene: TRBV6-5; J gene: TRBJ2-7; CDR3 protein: ASIRLSGTGPYEQY
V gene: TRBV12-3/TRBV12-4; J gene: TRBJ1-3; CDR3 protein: ASSKTGGSGNTIY
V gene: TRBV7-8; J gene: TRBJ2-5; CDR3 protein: ASRTLVLQGFETQY
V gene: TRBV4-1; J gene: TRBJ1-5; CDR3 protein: ASSQGSSNQPQH
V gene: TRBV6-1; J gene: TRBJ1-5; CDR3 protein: ASSTGVIGNQPQH
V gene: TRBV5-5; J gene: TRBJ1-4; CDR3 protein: ASSLDSLMGKLF
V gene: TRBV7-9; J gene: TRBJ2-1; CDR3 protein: ASSLVGWRVGQF
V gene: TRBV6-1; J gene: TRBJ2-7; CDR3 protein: ASTLPGDSRISYEQY
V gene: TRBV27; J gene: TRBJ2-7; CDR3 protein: ASSSGRGVYEQY
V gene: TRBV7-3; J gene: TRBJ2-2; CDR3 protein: ASSLAYRGPANTGELF
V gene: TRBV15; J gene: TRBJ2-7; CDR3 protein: ATSRGGARYEQY
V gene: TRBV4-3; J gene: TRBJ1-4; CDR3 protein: ASSIKRGAEKLF
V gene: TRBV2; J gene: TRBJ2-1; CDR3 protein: ASSYTRLSSYNEQF
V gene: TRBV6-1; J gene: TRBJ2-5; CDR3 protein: ATRSSWETQY
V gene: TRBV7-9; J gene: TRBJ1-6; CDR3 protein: ASSLVSGYDSPLH
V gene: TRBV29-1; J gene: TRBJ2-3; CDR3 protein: SVDDFGQGVTDTQY
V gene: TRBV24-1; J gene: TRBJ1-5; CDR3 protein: ATSDPFATDQPQH
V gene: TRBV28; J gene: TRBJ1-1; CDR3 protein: ASSLSGQGATTEAF
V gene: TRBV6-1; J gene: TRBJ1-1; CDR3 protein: ASSYSVSEAF
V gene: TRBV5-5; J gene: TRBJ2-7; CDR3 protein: ASSLFGTATYEQY
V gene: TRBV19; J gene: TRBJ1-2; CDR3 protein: ASSIDRASYGYT
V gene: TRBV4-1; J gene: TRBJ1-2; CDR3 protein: ASSQDWQGGYT
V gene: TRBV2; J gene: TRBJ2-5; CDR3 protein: ASSEASAGPAVEETQY